A single sample gave rise to the 4 T cell receptor beta chains below, sequenced in a study of shared clonotypes between healthy human individuals. The data were produced by immunoSEQ multiplex PCR, yet TCRdb's version contains in-frame clones alone and is incomplete. The sample lists roughly 2.2 million clones; 80% to 95% were seen once. Sequencing was performed on naive CD4+ T cells from PBMCs. Regarding subset: CD45RA+ positively selected. These receptors were collected from a man between 18 and 35 years old in good health. Some clones in this sample may be carry-over from other donors' samples.

The chain uses TRBV7-2 and TRBJ1-5, with D uncertain. Germline V gene sequence: CDR1 SGHTA, CDR2 FQGNSA. V was trimmed by 5 bases and J by 6 bases, leaving 11 bases between them. The CDR3 consists of 13 residues. The CDR3 loop is CASSTLLFQPQHF. For the CDR3, the DNA is TGTGCCAGCAGCACGCTACTTTTTCAGCCCCAGCATTTT.

Comment on this clone: The same CDR3 is also encoded by other DNA sequences in this sample. V gene TRBV5-1 combines with J gene TRBJ2-3; D is ambiguous. CDR3 size: 13 residues. Germline-derived CDR1 and CDR2 are SGHRS and YFSETQ. The V end was cut by 0 bases, the J end by 2 bases, with 4 bases between. The CDR3 loop is CASSLVPTDTQYF. CDR3 in DNA: TGCGCCAGCAGCTTGGTGCCCACAGATACGCAGTATTTT.

The count of this clone is one. The gene calls are TRBV7-8 and TRBJ1-5; D not resolved. The CDR3 sequence is 13 residues long. Germline assignment: CDR1 SGHVS and CDR2 FQNEAQ. V shed 5 bases and J shed 9 bases, with 14 bases lying between them. The CDR3 loop is CASSGAGYRPQHF. The CDR3 region has the DNA TGTGCCAGCAGCGGAGCAGGTTACCGGCCCCAGCATTTT.

V and J are TRBV28 and TRBJ2-7; TRBD2 might be the D (5 bases). Between the trimmed V and J ends, which lost 3 bases and 3 bases, there was a span of 15 bases. The germline V gene has CDR1 MDHEN and CDR2 SYDVKM. The CDR3 contains 15 residues. The CDR3 loop reads CASSLSGLANYEQYF. DNA for the CDR3: TGTGCCAGCAGTTTGAGTGGGCTAGCCAACTACGAGCAGTACTTC.